A selection of T cell receptor beta chains follows, all from one sample in a study of technical replicates of blood from a handful of donors. Clones were sequenced by immunoSEQ multiplex PCR, and TCRdb holds only the in-frame ones, with some missing. Of about 56,000 clones in the sample, 90% to 95% were seen once. Source material: PBMCs. All receptors come from a human donor in good health. Some clones in this sample may be carry-over from other donors' samples. Each CDR3 is given with its conserved first and last residue.

J | V | CDR3
TRBJ2-2 | TRBV6-6 | CALREYHTGELFF
TRBJ2-5 | TRBV11-2 | CASSLDLETRAETQYF
TRBJ1-2 | TRBV6-5 | CASSPYRDHSYGYTF
TRBJ1-1 | TRBV30 | CAWSVIQLGETFF
TRBJ2-7 | TRBV19 | CASRAGLEQYF
TRBJ1-3 | TRBV6-6 | CASRPRGGTGNTIYF
TRBJ1-1 | TRBV19 | CASRTLNTEAFF
TRBJ2-5 | TRBV7-2 | CASRRGGSTETQYF
TRBJ2-5 | TRBV29-1 | CSAGGPEGSGRRETQYF
TRBJ1-5 | TRBV12-5 | CASGLNRDSEVKLPQHF
TRBJ1-1 | TRBV6-1 | CASTIGGVDTEAFF
TRBJ2-5 | TRBV5-4 | CASSLSGQGRETQYF
TRBJ1-1 | TRBV28 | CASRGRGNTEAFF
TRBJ1-2 | TRBV5-1 | CASSFGTGGGVGYTF
TRBJ2-7 | TRBV6-5 | CASSYSWDRGYEQYF
TRBJ2-1 | TRBV5-1 | CASSLSGGYNEQFF
TRBJ1-2 | TRBV4-3 | CASSQQRFGQDSYGYTF
TRBJ2-7 | TRBV6-5 | CASREGTGRYEQYF
TRBJ2-7 | TRBV13 | CASSLKSSSYEQYF
TRBJ2-7 | TRBV5-4 | CASSRMGAVDYEQYF
TRBJ2-7 | TRBV12-5 | CASGLVSQGEQYF
TRBJ2-2 | TRBV19 | CATVRTSGGAFTGELFF
TRBJ2-7 | TRBV18 | CASSPPDTNWGEQYF
TRBJ2-7 | TRBV2 | CASTGNLGFSYEQYF
TRBJ2-1 | TRBV6-1 | CASSEPGLGSSYNEQFF
TRBJ2-7 | TRBV7-2 | CASSLTGFLDEQYF
TRBJ1-2 | TRBV10-1 | CASSEFRRDYGYTF
TRBJ1-1 | TRBV9 | CASSKTGTPNTEAFF
TRBJ2-1 | TRBV19 | CASRPRGGHAHAEQFF
TRBJ2-3 | TRBV9 | CASSGGTSGGLSTQYF
TRBJ1-1 | TRBV29-1 | CGGQGKNTEAFF
TRBJ2-7 | TRBV27 | CASSSAGTGHYEQYF
TRBJ1-1 | TRBV6-5 | CAASRQGAEAFF
TRBJ2-2 | TRBV4-2 | CASGLAGELFF
TRBJ2-2 | TRBV7-2 | CASSTLAGGLGGELFF
TRBJ2-5 | TRBV25-1 | CASSEPGGAIETQYF
TRBJ2-3 | TRBV7-6 | CASSWRGGADTQYF